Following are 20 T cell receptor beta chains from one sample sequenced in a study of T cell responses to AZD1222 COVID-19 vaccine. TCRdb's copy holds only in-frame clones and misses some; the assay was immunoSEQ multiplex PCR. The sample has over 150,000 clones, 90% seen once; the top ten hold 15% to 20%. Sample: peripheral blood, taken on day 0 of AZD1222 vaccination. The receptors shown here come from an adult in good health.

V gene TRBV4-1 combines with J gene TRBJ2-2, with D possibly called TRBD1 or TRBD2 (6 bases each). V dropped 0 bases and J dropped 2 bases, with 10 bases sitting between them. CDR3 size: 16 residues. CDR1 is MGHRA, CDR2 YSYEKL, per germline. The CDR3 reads CASSQEGGQNTGELFF. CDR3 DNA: TGCGCCAGCAGCCAAGAAGGGGGGCAAAACACCGGGGAGCTGTTTTTT.

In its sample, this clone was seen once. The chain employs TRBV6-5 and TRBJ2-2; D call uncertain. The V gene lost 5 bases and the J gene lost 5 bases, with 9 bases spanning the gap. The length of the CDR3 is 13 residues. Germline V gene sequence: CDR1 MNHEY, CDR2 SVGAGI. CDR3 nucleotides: TGTGCCAGCAGTAGGTCAGCAACCGGGGAGCTGTTTTTT. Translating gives CASSRSATGELFF.

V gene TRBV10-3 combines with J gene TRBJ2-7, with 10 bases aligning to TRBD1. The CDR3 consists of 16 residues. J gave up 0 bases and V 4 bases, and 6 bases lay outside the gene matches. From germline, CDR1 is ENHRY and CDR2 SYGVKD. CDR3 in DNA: TGTGCCATCAGTGTGAAGGGACAGGGGAGCTCCTACGAGCAGTACTTC. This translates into CAISVKGQGSSYEQYF.

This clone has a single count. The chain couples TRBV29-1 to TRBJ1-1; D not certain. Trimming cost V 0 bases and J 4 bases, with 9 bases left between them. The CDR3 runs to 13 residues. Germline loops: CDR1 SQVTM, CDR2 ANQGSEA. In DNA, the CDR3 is TGCAGCGTTGAAGAGGGTGGCGGCACTGAAGCTTTCTTT. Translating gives CSVEEGGGTEAFF. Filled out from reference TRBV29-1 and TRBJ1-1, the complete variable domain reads SAVISQKPSRDICQRGTSLTIQCQVDSQVTMMFWYRQQPGQSLTLIATANQGSEATYESGFVIDKFPISRPNLTFSTLTVSNMSPEDSSIYLCSVEEGGGTEAFFGQGTRLTVV.

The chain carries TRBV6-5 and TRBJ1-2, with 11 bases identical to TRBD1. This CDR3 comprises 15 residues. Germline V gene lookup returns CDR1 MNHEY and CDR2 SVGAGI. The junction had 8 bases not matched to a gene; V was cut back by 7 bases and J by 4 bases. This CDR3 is CASTQNGQGAYGYTF. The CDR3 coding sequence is TGTGCCAGCACCCAGAACGGACAGGGGGCCTATGGCTACACCTTC.

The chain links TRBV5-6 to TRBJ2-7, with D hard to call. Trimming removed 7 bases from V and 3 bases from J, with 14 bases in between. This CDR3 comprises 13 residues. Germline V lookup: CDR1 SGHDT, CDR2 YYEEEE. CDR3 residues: CASERWRLYEQYF. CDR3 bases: TGTGCCAGCGAGCGCTGGCGCCTCTACGAGCAGTACTTC.

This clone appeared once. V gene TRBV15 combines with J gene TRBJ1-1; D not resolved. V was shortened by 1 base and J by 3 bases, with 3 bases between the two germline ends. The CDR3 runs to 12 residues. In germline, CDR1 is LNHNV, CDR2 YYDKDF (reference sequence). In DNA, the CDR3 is TGTGCCACCAGCAGAGTTGACACTGAAGCTTTCTTT. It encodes CATSRVDTEAFF. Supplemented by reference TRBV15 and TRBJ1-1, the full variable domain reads DAMVIQNPRYQVTQFGKPVTLSCSQTLNHNVMYWYQQKSSQAPKLLFHYYDKDFNNEADTPDNFQSRRPNTSFCFLDIRSPGLGDTAMYLCATSRVDTEAFFGQGTRLTVV.

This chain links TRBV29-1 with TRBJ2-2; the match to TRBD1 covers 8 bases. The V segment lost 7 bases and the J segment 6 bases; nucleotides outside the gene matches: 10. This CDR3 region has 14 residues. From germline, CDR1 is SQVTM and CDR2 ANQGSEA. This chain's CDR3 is CSGLTGGRAGELFF. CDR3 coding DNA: TGCAGCGGCCTTACAGGGGGTCGGGCCGGGGAGCTGTTTTTT.

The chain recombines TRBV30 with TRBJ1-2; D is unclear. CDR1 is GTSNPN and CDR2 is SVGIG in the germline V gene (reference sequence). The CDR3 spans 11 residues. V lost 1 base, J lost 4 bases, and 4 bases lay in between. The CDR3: CAWSAFYGYTF. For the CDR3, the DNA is TGTGCCTGGAGTGCCTTCTATGGCTACACCTTC.

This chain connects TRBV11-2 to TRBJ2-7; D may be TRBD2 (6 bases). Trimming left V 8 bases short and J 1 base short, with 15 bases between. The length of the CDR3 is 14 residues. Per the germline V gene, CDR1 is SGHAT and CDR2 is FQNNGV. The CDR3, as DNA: TGTGCCAGCGGCGATCTTCGGGGGTCCTACGAGCAGTACTTC. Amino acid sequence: CASGDLRGSYEQYF.

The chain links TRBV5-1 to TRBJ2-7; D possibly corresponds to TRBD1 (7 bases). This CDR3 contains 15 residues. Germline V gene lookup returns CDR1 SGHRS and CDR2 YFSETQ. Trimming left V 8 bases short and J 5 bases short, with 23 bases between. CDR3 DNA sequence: TGCGCCAGTACCGACAGGGCGGGGCTTGGTAACGAGCAGTACTTC. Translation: CASTDRAGLGNEQYF.

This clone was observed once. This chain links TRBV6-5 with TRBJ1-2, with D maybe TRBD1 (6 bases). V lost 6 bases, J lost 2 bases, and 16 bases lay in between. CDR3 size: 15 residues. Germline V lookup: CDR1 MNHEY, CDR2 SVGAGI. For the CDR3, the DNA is TGTGCCAGCAGCCCGATGTTGGGGGGCAACTATGGCTACACCTTC. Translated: CASSPMLGGNYGYTF.

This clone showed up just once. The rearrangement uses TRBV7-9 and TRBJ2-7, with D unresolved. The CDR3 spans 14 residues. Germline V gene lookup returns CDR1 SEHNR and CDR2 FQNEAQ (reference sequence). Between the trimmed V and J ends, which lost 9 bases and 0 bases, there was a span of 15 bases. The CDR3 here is CARPHIGPSYEQYF. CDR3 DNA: TGTGCCAGACCGCACATTGGCCCCTCCTACGAGCAGTACTTC. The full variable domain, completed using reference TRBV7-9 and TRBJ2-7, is DTGVSQNPRHKITKRGQNVTFRCDPISEHNRLYWYRQTLGQGPEFLTYFQNEAQLEKSRLLSDRFSAERPKGSFSTLEIQRTEQGDSAMYLCARPHIGPSYEQYFGPGTRLTVT.

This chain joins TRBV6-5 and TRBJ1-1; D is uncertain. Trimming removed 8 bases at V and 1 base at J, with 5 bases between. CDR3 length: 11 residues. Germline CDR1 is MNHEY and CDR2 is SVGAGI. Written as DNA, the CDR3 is TGTGCCAGCCACCGGAACACTGAAGCTTTCTTT. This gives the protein CASHRNTEAFF.

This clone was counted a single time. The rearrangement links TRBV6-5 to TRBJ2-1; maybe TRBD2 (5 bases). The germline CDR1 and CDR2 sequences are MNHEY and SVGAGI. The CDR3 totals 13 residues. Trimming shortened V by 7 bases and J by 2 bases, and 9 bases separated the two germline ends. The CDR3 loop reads CASTATTYNEQFF. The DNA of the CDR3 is TGTGCCAGCACCGCGACTACCTACAATGAGCAGTTCTTC.

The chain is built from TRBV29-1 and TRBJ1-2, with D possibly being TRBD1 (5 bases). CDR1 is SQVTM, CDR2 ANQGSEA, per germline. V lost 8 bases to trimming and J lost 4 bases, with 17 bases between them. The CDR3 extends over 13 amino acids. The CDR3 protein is CSIPSRGGYGYTF. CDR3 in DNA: TGCAGCATCCCGAGTAGGGGTGGCTATGGCTACACCTTC.

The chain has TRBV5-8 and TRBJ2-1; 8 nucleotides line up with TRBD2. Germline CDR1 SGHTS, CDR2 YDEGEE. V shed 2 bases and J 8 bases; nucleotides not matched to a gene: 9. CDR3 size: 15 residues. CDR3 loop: CASSFGGGLSYEQFF. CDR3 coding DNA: TGTGCCAGCAGCTTCGGGGGGGGCCTTTCCTATGAGCAGTTCTTC.

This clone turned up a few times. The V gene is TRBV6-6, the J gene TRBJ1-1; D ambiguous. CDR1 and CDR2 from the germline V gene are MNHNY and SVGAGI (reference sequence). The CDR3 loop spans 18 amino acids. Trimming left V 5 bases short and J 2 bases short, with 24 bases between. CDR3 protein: CASSRDPGRGRVNTEAFF. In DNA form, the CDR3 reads TGTGCCAGCAGTCGCGACCCGGGCCGAGGTCGGGTAAACACTGAAGCTTTCTTT.

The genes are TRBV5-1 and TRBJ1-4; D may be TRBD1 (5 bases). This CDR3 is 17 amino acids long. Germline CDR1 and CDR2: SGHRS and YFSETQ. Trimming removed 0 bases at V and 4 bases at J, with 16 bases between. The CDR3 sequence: CASSLGTAGRINEKLFF. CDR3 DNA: TGCGCCAGCAGCTTGGGTACGGCGGGACGGATTAATGAAAAACTGTTTTTT. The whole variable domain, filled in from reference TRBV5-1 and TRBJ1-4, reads KAGVTQTPRYLIKTRGQQVTLSCSPISGHRSVSWYQQTPGQGLQFLFEYFSETQRNKGNFPGRFSGRQFSNSRSEMNVSTLELGDSALYLCASSLGTAGRINEKLFFGSGTQLSVL.

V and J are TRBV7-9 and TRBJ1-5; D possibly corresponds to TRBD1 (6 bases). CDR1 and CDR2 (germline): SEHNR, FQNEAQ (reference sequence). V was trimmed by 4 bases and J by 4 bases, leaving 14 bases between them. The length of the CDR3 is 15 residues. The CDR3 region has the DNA TGTGCCAGCAGCTCTCTTAGGACAGAGAATCAGCCCCAGCATTTT. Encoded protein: CASSSLRTENQPQHF.